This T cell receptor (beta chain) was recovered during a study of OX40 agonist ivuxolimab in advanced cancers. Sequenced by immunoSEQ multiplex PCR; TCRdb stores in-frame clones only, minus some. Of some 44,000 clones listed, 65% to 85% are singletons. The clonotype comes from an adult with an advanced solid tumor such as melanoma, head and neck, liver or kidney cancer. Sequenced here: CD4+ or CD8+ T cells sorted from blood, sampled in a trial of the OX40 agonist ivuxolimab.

DNA for the CDR3: TGCGCCAGCAGCTTGCCTACGGCGGGGGAGCAGTTCTTC. Its translation: CASSLPTAGEQFF. The chain employs TRBV5-1 and TRBJ2-1, with D possibly matching TRBD2 (6 bases). V lost 1 base and J lost 10, with 12 bases in between. CDR3 size: 13 residues. Germline V gene lookup returns CDR1 SGHRS and CDR2 YFSETQ.